This TCR beta chain is drawn from a study of cytomegalovirus exposure and HLA in healthy donors. On this clone: The antigen is undetermined.

PCR amplification relied on 60 Vbeta primers (plus 13 Jbeta primers). Study processing details: A later analysis tallied approximately 87 million unique TCR beta chains, approximately 10 million of them shared. TCRdb keeps only in-frame clones here, not all; method: immunoSEQ multiplex PCR. V and J calls and clone size are those listed in that table; D and trimming were worked out from the DNA. The data show about 160,000 clones, approximately 88% seen once. The CDR3 loop spans 13 amino acids. The germline CDR1 and CDR2 sequences are SGHDT and YYEEEE. Study-level points and caveats: Later on, analysis showed that most CMV-associated TCR beta chains appeared to be HLA-restricted. The authors enumerated over 150 TCR beta chains as linked to cytomegalovirus. Accurate prediction of most subjects' HLA-A and HLA-B alleles from TCR beta sequences was reported.

Sequencing used PBMCs. The chain employs TRBV5-6 and TRBJ2-5; D uncertain. The J call is in doubt because the DNA end fits TRBJ2-7 better. This TCR was sampled from a man under 40 in good health and CMV-seronegative. In DNA form, the CDR3 reads TGTGCCAGCAACTCCCCTAGAGACTACGAGCAGTACTTC. It is translated as CASNSPRDYEQYF.